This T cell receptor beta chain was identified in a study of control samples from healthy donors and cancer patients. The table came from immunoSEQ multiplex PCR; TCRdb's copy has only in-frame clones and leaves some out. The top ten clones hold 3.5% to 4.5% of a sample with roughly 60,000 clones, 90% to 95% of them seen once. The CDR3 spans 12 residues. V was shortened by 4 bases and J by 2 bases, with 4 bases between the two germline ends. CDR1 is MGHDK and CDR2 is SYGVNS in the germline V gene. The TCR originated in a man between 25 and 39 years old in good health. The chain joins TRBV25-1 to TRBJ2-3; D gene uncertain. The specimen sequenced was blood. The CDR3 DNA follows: TGTGCCAGCAGTGGATACACAGATACGCAGTATTTT. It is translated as CASSGYTDTQYF.